Listed here are 4 T cell receptor beta chains from one sample, sequenced in a study of T cell repertoires in cytomegalovirus infection. No antigens are known for them. TCRdb re-derived calls from the reads in MiXCR, one entry per CDR3 protein. This table holds 900,000 to 950,000 distinct CDR3 sequences, around 32% found once. The sequences come from cultured CD8+ T cells from PBMCs, collected from culture after CMV antigen stimulation. These receptors came from a human donor in good health (CMV status not recorded). Some clones in this sample may be carry-over from other donors' samples.

The chain has TRBV18 and TRBJ2-1; possibly TRBD2 for D (6 bases). Germline-derived CDR1 and CDR2 are KGHSH and LQKENI. The CDR3 loop spans 16 amino acids. V was pared by 2 bases and J by 6 bases, with 17 bases between. The CDR3 region is CASSPGIRLDSNEQFF. The CDR3 bases are TGTGCCAGCTCACCAGGGATTCGACTAGACTCCAATGAGCAGTTCTTC.

This clonotype appeared a few times. The chain carries TRBV27 and TRBJ2-1; perhaps D is TRBD1 or TRBD2 (5 bases each). The CDR3 contains 14 residues. Germline V gives CDR1 MNHEY, CDR2 SMNVEV (reference sequence). V gave up 3 bases and J gave up 8 bases, with 14 bases separating them. The CDR3 nucleotides read TGTGCCAGCAGTTTGTTGGCAAGGGGAGATGAGCAGTTCTTC. Protein sequence: CASSLLARGDEQFF.

This sequence joins TRBV5-5 and TRBJ2-7, with 9 positions matching TRBD1. The CDR3 has 14 amino acids. Trimming at V came to 2 bases and at J to 8 bases, leaving 8 bases not matched to a gene. CDR1 is SGHKS and CDR2 is YYEKEE in the germline V gene (reference sequence). CDR3 sequence (DNA): TGTGCCAGCAGCTTAGGGACAGGGCTACTCCAGCAGTACGTC. It specifies CASSLGTGLLQQYV.

In its sample, this clonotype was seen a few times. V usage is TRBV20-1 and J usage is TRBJ1-2, with a tentative D call TRBD1 (5 bases). This CDR3 is built from 14 residues. V was clipped by 0 bases and J by 5 bases, with 13 bases between them. The germline V gene encodes CDR1 DFQATT and CDR2 SNEGSKA (reference sequence). The CDR3 sequence is CSARDRQGGYGYTF. The CDR3 coding sequence is TGCAGTGCTAGAGATCGGCAGGGAGGATATGGCTACACCTTC.